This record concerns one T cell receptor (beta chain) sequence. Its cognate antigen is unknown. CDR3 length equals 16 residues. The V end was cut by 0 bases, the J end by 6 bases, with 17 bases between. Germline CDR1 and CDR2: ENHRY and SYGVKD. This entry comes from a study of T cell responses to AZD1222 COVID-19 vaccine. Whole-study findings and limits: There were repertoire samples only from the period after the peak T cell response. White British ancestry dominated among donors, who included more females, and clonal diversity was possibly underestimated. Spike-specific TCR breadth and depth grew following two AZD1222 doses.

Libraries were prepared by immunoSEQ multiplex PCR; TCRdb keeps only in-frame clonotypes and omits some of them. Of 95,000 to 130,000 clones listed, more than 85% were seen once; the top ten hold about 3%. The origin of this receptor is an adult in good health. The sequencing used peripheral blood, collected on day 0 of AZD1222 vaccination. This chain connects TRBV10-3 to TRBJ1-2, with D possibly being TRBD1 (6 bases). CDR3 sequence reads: CAISESTQGNYNGYTF. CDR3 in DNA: TGTGCCATCAGTGAGTCGACTCAGGGGAATTATAATGGCTACACCTTC.